The 9 T cell receptor beta chains below all came from one sample that was sequenced in a study of early T cells in non-severe SARS-CoV-2 infection. TCRdb analysed the 5' RACE reads with MiXCR anew, one entry per CDR3 protein. The top ten hold approximately 9% of the sample, which has about 64,000 distinct CDR3 sequences, around 19% seen once. The sample here was whole blood, taken at baseline. These receptors all come from an adult who was a healthcare worker with PCR-confirmed SARS-CoV-2 infection or an uninfected control (not recorded which).

The chain couples TRBV5-1 to TRBJ2-4; D may be TRBD2 (6 bases). The ends were cut back, 0 bases at V and 3 bases at J, with 13 bases in the middle. The CDR3 covers 16 residues. Germline CDR1 is SGHRS and CDR2 is YFSETQ. CDR3 sequence (DNA): TGCGCCAGCAGCTTGGATGCAGGAGGGTTCAAAAACATTCAGTACTTC. Encoded protein: CASSLDAGGFKNIQYF.

The chain combines TRBV5-6 with TRBJ2-2; the match to TRBD1 covers 9 bases. CDR3 length: 16 residues. Germline lookup yields CDR1 SGHDT and CDR2 YYEEEE. Trimming at V came to 4 bases and at J to 7 bases, leaving 11 bases not matched to a gene. CDR3 protein: CASSLYGQGKIGELFF. In nucleotides, the CDR3 is TGTGCCAGCAGCCTATATGGACAGGGGAAAATCGGGGAGCTGTTTTTT.

This clonotype showed up just a few times. Sequence at one end of the junction differs from germline and may be a read error. The chain employs TRBV10-2 and TRBJ2-7, with a weak D call TRBD1 (5 bases). Germline CDR1 and CDR2: WSHSY and SAAADI. This CDR3 has 12 residues. CDR3 sequence: CASSESLREGDF. The CDR3 DNA sequence: TGCGCCAGCAGTGAGTCCCTCAGGGAAGGGGACTTC.

The chain couples TRBV19 to TRBJ1-5; 9 bases align to TRBD1. The junction had 0 bases not matched to a gene; V was cut back by 6 bases and J by 0 bases. The germline V gene has CDR1 LNHDA and CDR2 SQIVND (reference sequence). This CDR3 spans 14 amino acids. The CDR3 nucleotides are TGTGCCAGTAGGGACAGGGGTAGCAATCAGCCCCAGCATTTT. Protein: CASRDRGSNQPQHF.

This clonotype was seen only a few times. CDR3 residues: CASSLGGQAYEQYF. CDR3 DNA sequence: TGTGCCAGCAGCTTAGGAGGACAGGCCTACGAGCAGTACTTC. This chain connects TRBV11-3 to TRBJ2-7, with 7 positions matching TRBD1. This CDR3 is built from 14 residues. CDR1 and CDR2 from the germline V gene are SGHNT and YENEEA. Trimming cost V 1 base and J 2 bases; bases outside gene matches: 2.

The rearrangement links TRBV4-3 to TRBJ2-1, with unresolved D. CDR1 LGHNA and CDR2 YSLEER come from the germline V gene. The length of the CDR3 is 17 residues. V was clipped by 4 bases and J by 0 bases, with 16 bases between them. The DNA of the CDR3 is TGCGCCAGCAGCCCCCTTGGACCGAGGAGCTCCTACAATGAGCAGTTCTTC. This codes for CASSPLGPRSSYNEQFF.

The V gene is TRBV18, the J gene TRBJ2-1; possible D gene TRBD2, 5 bases. The CDR3 sequence is 15 residues long. V was pared by 2 bases and J by 6 bases, with 14 bases between. Germline V lookup: CDR1 KGHSH, CDR2 LQKENI. This chain's CDR3 is CASSPTGLRGNEQFF. The CDR3 nucleotides read TGTGCCAGCTCACCAACCGGGCTCCGGGGCAATGAGCAGTTCTTC.

The genes are TRBV5-8 and TRBJ2-1, with TRBD2 matching 13 bases. The CDR3 covers 17 residues. Per the germline V gene, CDR1 is SGHTS and CDR2 is YDEGEE. Losses at the gene ends were 3 bases for V and 0 bases for J; bases not matched to a gene: 3. In DNA, the CDR3 is TGTGCCAGCAGCTCCGGGACTAGCGGGATCTCCTACAATGAGCAGTTCTTC. Amino acid sequence: CASSSGTSGISYNEQFF. Using reference TRBV5-8 and TRBJ2-1 for the parts outside the CDR3, the full variable domain is EAGVTQSPTHLIKTRGQQATLRCSPISGHTSVYWYQQALGLGLQFLLWYDEGEERNRGNFPPRFSGRQFPNYSSELNVNALELEDSALYLCASSSGTSGISYNEQFFGPGTRLTVL.

The V gene is TRBV5-1, the J gene TRBJ1-1; TRBD1 matches 9 bases. The V gene end was trimmed by 4 bases and the J gene end by 4 bases; junction bases not matched to a gene: 5. This CDR3 spans 14 amino acids. Germline CDR1 is SGHRS and CDR2 is YFSETQ. CDR3 in DNA: TGCGCCAGCAGCAAATACAGGGGGCTCACTGAAGCTTTCTTT. It encodes CASSKYRGLTEAFF. Full variable domain (remainder filled in from reference TRBV5-1 and TRBJ1-1): KAGVTQTPRYLIKTRGQQVTLSCSPISGHRSVSWYQQTPGQGLQFLFEYFSETQRNKGNFPGRFSGRQFSNSRSEMNVSTLELGDSALYLCASSKYRGLTEAFFGQGTRLTVV.